The clone carrying this T cell receptor beta chain was seen a single time. Trimming took 5 bases from V and 11 from J; bases not matched to a gene: 8. Germline V lookup: CDR1 SNHLY, CDR2 FYNNEI. The CDR3 is 13 amino acids. Profiled with immunoSEQ multiplex PCR; TCRdb holds only in-frame clones, not every one. The table shows around 200,000 clones, with more than 75% occurring only once. The record originates from a study of blood T cell repertoires in COVID-19. Background on the study: The United States, Italy and Spain were the sources of the acute and convalescent COVID-19 samples.

Specimen: peripheral blood. The TCR comes from a middle-aged man with active or convalescent COVID-19. The genes are TRBV2 and TRBJ1-5, with 8 bases that match TRBD1. CDR3 region: CASSPEMDRAQHF. CDR3 DNA: TGTGCCAGCAGTCCTGAAATGGACAGGGCCCAGCATTTT.